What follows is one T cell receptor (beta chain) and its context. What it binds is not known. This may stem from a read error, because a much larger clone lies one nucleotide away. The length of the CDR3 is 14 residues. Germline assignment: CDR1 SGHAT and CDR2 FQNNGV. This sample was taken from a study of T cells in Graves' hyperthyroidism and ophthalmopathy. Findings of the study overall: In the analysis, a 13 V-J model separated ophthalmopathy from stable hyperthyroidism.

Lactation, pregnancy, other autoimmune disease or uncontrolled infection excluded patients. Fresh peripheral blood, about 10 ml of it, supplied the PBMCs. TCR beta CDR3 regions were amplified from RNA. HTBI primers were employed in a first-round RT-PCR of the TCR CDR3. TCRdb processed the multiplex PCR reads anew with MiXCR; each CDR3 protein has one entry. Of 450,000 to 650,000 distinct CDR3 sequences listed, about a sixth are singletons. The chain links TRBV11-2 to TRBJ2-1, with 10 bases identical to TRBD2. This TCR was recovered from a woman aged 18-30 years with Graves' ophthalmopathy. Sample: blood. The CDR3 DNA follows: TGTGCCAGCAGCACATGGACTAGCGGCGATGAGCGGTTCTTC. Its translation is CASSTWTSGDERFF.